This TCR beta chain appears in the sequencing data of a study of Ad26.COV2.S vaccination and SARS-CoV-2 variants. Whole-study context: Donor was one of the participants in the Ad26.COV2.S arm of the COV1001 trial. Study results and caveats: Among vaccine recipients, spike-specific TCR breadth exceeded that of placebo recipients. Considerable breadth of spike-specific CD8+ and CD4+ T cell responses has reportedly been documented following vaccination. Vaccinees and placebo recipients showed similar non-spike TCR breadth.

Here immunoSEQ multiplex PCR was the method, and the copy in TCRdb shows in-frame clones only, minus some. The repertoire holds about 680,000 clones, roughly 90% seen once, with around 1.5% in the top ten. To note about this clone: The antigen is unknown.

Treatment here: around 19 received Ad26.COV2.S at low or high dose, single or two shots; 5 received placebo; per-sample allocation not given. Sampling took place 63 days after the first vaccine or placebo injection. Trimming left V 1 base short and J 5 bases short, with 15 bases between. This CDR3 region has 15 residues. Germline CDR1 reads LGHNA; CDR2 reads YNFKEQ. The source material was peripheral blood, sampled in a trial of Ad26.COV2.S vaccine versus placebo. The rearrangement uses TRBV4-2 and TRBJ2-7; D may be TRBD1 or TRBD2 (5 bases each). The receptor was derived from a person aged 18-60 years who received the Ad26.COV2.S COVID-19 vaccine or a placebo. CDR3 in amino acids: CASSQGAGSRDEQYF. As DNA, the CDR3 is TGTGCCAGCAGCCAAGGGGCAGGGAGTCGCGACGAGCAGTACTTC.